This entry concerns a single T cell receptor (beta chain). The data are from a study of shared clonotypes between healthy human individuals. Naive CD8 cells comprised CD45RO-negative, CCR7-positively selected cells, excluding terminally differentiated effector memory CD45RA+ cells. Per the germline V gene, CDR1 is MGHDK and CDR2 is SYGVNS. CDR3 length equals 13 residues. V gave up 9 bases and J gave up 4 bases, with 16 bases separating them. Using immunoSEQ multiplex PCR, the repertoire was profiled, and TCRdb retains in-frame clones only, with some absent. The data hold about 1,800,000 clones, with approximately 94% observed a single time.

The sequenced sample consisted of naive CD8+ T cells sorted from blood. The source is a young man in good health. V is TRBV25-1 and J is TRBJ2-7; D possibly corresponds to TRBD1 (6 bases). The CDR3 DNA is TGTGCCAGTGGCTGGACGGACAGTTACGAGCAGTACTTC. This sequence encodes CASGWTDSYEQYF.